This T cell receptor (beta chain) was identified during a study of T cell repertoires in cytomegalovirus infection. Study results and caveats: Dominating the ex vivo response were HLA-C-restricted CMV-specific TCR beta clonotypes.

This clonotype was seen repeatedly, ten times or more. What it binds is unknown. MiXCR was run by TCRdb on the reads, yielding one entry per CDR3 protein. The table includes approximately 170,000 distinct CDR3 sequences, roughly 18% detected once. The receptor was derived from a human donor in good health (CMV status not recorded). Some clones in this sample may be carry-over from other donors' samples. Sample: CD8+ T cells from PBMCs.

The CDR3 nucleotides are TGTGCCAGCAGCTCAGACGGTCGAGCGGGAGGGCCCGTGGAGCTGTTTTTT. Translated, it gives CASSSDGRAGGPVELFF. The rearrangement uses TRBV7-6 and TRBJ2-2; 10 nucleotides align to TRBD2. CDR1 and CDR2 (germline): SGHVS, FNYEAQ. The CDR3 totals 17 residues. The trim removed 4 bases at V and 10 bases at J, leaving 15 bases unmatched.